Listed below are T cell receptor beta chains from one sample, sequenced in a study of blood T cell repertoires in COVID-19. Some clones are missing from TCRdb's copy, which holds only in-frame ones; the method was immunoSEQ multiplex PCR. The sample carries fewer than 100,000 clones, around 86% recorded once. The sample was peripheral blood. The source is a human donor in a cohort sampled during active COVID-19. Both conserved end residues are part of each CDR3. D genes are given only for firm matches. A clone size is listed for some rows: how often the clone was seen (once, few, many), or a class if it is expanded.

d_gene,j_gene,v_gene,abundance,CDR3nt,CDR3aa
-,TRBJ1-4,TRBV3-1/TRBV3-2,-,TGTGCCAGCAGCCCCCTCGGGAGAAAACTGTTTTTT,CASSPLGRKLFF
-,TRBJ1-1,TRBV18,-,TGTGCCAGCTCACCACAGAGACAGCATGAAGCTTTCTTT,CASSPQRQHEAFF
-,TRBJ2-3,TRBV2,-,TGTGCCAGCAGCAACTTAGATACGCAGTATTTT,CASSNLDTQYF
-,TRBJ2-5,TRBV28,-,TGTGCCAGCAGTTCTACCAGCGCGACTTTTTCTCAAGAGACCCAGTACTTC,CASSSTSATFSQETQYF
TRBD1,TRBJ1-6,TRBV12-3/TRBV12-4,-,TGTGCCAGCAGTCCCGACAGGGCTTCACCCCTCCACTTT,CASSPDRASPLHF
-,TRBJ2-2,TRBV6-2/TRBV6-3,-,TGTGCCAGCAGTTGGCAGATGGACACCGGGGAGCTGTTTTTT,CASSWQMDTGELFF
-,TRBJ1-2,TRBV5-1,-,TGCGCCAGCAGCTTGGGAGGGCCTGTGGGGTATGGCTACACCTTC,CASSLGGPVGYGYTF
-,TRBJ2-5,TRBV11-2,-,TGTGCCAGCAGCCTACGCTTCTTCCAAGAGACCCAGTACTTC,CASSLRFFQETQYF
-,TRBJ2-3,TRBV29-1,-,TGCAGCGACACAGGTCCTAGCACAGATACGCAGTATTTT,CSDTGPSTDTQYF
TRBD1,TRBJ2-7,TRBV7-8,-,TGTGCCAGCAGCGTTGGACAGGATTCCTACGAGCAGTACTTC,CASSVGQDSYEQYF
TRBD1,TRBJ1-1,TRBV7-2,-,TGTGCCAGCAGCTACGGACAGGGGGGCAACACTGAAGCTTTCTTT,CASSYGQGGNTEAFF
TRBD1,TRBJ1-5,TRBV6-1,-,TGTGCCAGCAGTGAAGCTAAGACAGGGTACCAGCCCCAGCATTTT,CASSEAKTGYQPQHF
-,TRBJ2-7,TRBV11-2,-,TGTGCCAGCAGCTTAGCCACTTACCGTCGGAGCTCCTACGAGCAGTACTTC,CASSLATYRRSSYEQYF
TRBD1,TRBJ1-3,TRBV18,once,TGTGCCAGCTCACCAAACAGGGGGCTGGACACCATATATTTT,CASSPNRGLDTIYF
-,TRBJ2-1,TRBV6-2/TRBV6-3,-,TGTGCCAGCAGTTTCGACAGGATGGAATACAATGAGCAGTTCTTC,CASSFDRMEYNEQFF
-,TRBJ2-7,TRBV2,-,TGTGCCAGCAGTGGGGGGGGGCGGCACGAGCAGTACTTC,CASSGGGRHEQYF
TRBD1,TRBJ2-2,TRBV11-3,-,TGTGCCAGCAGCTCCCGGGACAGGGTTGACACCGGGGAGCTGTTTTTT,CASSSRDRVDTGELFF
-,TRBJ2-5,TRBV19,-,TGTGCCAGTAGTGTAACCGGGATAGTTCAAGAGACCCAGTACTTC,CASSVTGIVQETQYF
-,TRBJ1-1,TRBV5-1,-,TGCGCCAGCAGCTTCCTCCGGGGGAACACTGAAGCTTTCTTT,CASSFLRGNTEAFF
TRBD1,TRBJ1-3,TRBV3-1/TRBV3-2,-,TGTGCCAGCAGCCAAAGGACAGGGACTGGAAACACCATATATTTT,CASSQRTGTGNTIYF
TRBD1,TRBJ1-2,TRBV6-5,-,TGTGCCAGCAGAACCGGGACAGGGGGCGTTTATGGCTACACCTTC,CASRTGTGGVYGYTF
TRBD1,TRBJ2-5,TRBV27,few,TGTGCCAGCAGCTTGGGACAGGCACAGACCCAGTACTTC,CASSLGQAQTQYF
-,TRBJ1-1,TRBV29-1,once,TGCAGCGTTGGTAACGGCACTGAAGCTTTCTTT,CSVGNGTEAFF
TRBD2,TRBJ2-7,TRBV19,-,TGTGCCAGTAGTCTAGCGGTTTCCGGGAACACCTACGAGCAGTACTTC,CASSLAVSGNTYEQYF
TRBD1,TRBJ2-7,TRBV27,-,TGTGCCAGCAGGGAAACAGGGGGCCCCTACGAGCAGTACTTC,CASRETGGPYEQYF
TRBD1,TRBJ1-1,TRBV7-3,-,TGTGCCAGCAGCTCCCCGCAGGGACAGGGGAACACTGAAGCTTTCTTT,CASSSPQGQGNTEAFF